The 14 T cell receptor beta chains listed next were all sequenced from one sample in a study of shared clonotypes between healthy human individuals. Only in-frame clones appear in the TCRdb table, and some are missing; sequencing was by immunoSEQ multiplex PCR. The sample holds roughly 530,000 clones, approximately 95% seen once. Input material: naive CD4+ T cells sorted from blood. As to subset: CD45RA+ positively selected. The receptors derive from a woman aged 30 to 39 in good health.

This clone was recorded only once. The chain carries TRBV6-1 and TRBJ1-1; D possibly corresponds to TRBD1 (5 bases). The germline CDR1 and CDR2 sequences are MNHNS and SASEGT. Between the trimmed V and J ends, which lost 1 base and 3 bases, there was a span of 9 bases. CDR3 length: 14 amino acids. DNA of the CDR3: TGTGCCAGCAGTGAAGGTGTCAGGGACACTGAAGCTTTCTTT. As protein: CASSEGVRDTEAFF.

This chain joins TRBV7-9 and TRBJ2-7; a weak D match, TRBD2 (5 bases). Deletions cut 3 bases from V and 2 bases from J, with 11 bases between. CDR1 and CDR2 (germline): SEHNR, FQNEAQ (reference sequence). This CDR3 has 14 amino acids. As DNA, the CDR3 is TGTGCCAGCAGCTTGAGCGGAGCGGCCTACGAGCAGTACTTC. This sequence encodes CASSLSGAAYEQYF.

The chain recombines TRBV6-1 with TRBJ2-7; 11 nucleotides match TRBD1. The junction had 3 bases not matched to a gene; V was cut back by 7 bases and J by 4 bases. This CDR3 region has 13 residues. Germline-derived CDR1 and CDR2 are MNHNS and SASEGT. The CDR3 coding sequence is TGTGCCAGCAAGGGGACAGGGGGTTACGAGCAGTACTTC. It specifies CASKGTGGYEQYF.

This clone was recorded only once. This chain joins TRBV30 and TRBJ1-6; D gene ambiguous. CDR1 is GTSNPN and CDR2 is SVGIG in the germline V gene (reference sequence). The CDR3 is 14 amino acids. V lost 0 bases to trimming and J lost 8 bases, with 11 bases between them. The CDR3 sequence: CAWSVHPGDSPLHF. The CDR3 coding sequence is TGTGCCTGGAGTGTACACCCGGGAGATTCACCCCTCCACTTT.

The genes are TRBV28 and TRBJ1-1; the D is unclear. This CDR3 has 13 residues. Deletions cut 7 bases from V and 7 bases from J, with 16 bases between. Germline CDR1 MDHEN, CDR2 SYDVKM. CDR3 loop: CASTSFLAGEAFF. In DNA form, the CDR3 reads TGTGCCAGCACTAGTTTCCTTGCAGGTGAAGCTTTCTTT. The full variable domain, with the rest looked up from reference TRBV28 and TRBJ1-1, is DVKVTQSSRYLVKRTGEKVFLECVQDMDHENMFWYRQDPGLGLRLIYFSYDVKMKEKGDIPEGYSVSREKKERFSLILESASTNQTSMYLCASTSFLAGEAFFGQGTRLTVV.

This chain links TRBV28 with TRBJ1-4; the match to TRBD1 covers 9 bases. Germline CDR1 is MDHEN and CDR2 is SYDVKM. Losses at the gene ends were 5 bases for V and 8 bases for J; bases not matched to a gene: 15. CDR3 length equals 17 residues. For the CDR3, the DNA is TGTGCCAGCAGTACCCGACAGGGGGTATGGGTATGGGAAAAACTGTTTTTT. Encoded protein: CASSTRQGVWVWEKLFF.

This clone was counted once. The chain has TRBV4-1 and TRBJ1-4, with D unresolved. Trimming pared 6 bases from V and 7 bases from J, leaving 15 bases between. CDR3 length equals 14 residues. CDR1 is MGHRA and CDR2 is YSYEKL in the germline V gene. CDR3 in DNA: TGCGCCAGCAGGGATATAAGAGGAGGTGAAAAACTGTTTTTT. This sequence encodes CASRDIRGGEKLFF.

This CDR3 is CASSLGTSGTYEQYF. As DNA, the CDR3 is TGTGCCAGCAGCTTAGGGACTAGCGGTACCTACGAGCAGTACTTC. The chain is built from TRBV7-2 and TRBJ2-7, with 10 nucleotides matching TRBD2. Germline values: CDR1 SGHTA, CDR2 FQGNSA. CDR3 size: 15 residues. V shed 1 base and J 2 bases; nucleotides not matched to a gene: 2.

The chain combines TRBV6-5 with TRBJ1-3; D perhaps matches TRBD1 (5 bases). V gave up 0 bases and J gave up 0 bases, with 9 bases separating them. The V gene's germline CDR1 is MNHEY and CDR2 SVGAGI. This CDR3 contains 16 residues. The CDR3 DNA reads TGTGCCAGCAGTTACTCTGTACAGGTCTCTGGAAACACCATATATTTT. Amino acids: CASSYSVQVSGNTIYF.

DNA of the CDR3: TGCGCCAGCACCGGACAGGGAGGGGGAAATCAGCCCCAGCATTTT. This gives the protein CASTGQGGGNQPQHF. The chain couples TRBV10-2 to TRBJ1-5, with 8 bases matching TRBD1. The CDR3 totals 15 residues. CDR1 and CDR2 from the germline V gene are WSHSY and SAAADI. Unmatched junction bases numbered 9, after V lost 7 bases and J lost 4 bases.

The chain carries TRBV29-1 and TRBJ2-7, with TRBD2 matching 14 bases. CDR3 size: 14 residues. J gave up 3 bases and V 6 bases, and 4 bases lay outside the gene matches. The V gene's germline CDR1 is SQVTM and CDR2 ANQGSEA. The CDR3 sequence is CSVAGLAGGYEQYF. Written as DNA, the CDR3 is TGCAGCGTCGCCGGACTAGCGGGAGGCTACGAGCAGTACTTC.

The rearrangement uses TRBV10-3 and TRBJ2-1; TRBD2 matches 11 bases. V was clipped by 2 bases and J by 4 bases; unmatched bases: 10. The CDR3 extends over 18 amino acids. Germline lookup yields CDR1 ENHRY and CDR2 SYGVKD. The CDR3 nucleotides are TGTGCCATCAGTGAGCGACTAGCGGGGCCTGGCAGGTACAATGAGCAGTTCTTC. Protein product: CAISERLAGPGRYNEQFF.

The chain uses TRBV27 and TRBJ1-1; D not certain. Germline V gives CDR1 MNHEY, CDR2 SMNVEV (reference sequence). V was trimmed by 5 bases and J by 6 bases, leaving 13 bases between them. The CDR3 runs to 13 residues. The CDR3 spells CASSVRPVSEAFF. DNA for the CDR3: TGTGCCAGCAGTGTAAGACCGGTCTCTGAAGCTTTCTTT.

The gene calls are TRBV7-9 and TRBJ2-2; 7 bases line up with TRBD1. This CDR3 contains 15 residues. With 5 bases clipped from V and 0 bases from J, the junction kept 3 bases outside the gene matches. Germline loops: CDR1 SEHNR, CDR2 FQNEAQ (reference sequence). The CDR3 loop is CASSRTGANTGELFF. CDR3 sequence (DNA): TGTGCCAGCAGCCGAACAGGGGCGAACACCGGGGAGCTGTTTTTT.